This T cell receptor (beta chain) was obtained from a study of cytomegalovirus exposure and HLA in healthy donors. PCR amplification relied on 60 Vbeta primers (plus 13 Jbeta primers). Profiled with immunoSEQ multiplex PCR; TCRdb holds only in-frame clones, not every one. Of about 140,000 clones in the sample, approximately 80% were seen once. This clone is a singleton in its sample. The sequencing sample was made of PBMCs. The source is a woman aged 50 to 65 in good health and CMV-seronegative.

The CDR3 loop reads CASRDPGTSTDTQYF. In DNA, the CDR3 is TGCGCCAGCAGGGACCCGGGGACTAGCACAGATACGCAGTATTTT. J is TRBJ2-3 and V is TRBV5-1, with D tentatively TRBD2 (6 bases). Deletions cut 5 bases from V and 0 bases from J, with 13 bases between. The CDR3 is made up of 15 amino acids. In germline, CDR1 is SGHRS, CDR2 YFSETQ.